Each of the 5 T cell receptor beta chains below was sequenced from the same sample in a study of spatial heterogeneity in lung cancer (dated by TCRdb to the late 2010s). Preparation of the library involved 5' RACE. The sequencer listed for this sample is NextSeq 500. The raw public reads went through TCRdb reprocessing: fastp at Q25, MiXCR clone calling, in-frame beta chains kept. CDR3 protein duplicates are merged, each entry listing the most common genes and DNA. The sample table lists around 92,000 distinct CDR3 sequences, 12% of them with a count of one. The ten largest clonotypes hold roughly two fifths of the sample. This specimen's time point label, per the study, means: sample taken at primary tumor resection. The sample was PBMCs, taken at surgery. The receptors stem from a male donor with early-stage non-small cell lung cancer.

The chain uses TRBV18 and TRBJ2-5; D not certain. V gave up 0 bases and J gave up 2 bases, with 7 bases separating them. The CDR3 has 14 residues. Germline CDR1 and CDR2: KGHSH and LQKENI. Written as DNA, the CDR3 is TGTGCCAGCTCACCACCATCAAATCAAGAGACCCAGTACTTC. Its protein product is CASSPPSNQETQYF.

J is TRBJ1-2 and V is TRBV20-1; D not resolved. The CDR3 has 13 residues. Germline loops: CDR1 DFQATT, CDR2 SNEGSKA (reference sequence). With 1 base removed from V and 6 bases from J, the gap between germline ends came to 12 bases. The CDR3 region is CSARVAGIHGYTF. CDR3 in DNA: TGCAGTGCTAGAGTCGCAGGAATACATGGCTACACCTTC.

The table lists this clonotype with a few counts. The CDR3 region has the DNA TGCAGTGCTAGACTAACTGGGGGGGTCCCCACTTACGAGCAGTACTTC. Its protein is CSARLTGGVPTYEQYF. The chain is built from TRBV20-1 and TRBJ2-7; 7 positions agree with TRBD2. After removal of 2 bases from V and 4 bases from J, the junction contained 14 bases not matched to a gene. CDR1 and CDR2 (germline): DFQATT, SNEGSKA (reference sequence). CDR3 length: 16 amino acids.

This clonotype was seen a few times. V gene TRBV28 combines with J gene TRBJ2-2, with 7 bases lining up with TRBD2. This CDR3 spans 14 amino acids. Germline values: CDR1 MDHEN, CDR2 SYDVKM. The trim removed 3 bases at V and 9 bases at J, leaving 7 bases unmatched. The CDR3 nucleotides are TGTGCCAGCAGTTTTGTGGGAGGGCCGCGGGAGCTGTTTTTT. Translation: CASSFVGGPRELFF.

The CDR3: CASSFLSNSRDQPQHF. CDR3 coding DNA: TGTGCCAGCAGTTTTTTGTCCAATTCGAGGGATCAGCCCCAGCATTTT. The V and J genes are TRBV28 and TRBJ1-5; no clear D gene. The CDR3 is made up of 16 amino acids. V lost 3 bases to trimming and J lost 5 bases, with 17 bases between them. Germline lookup yields CDR1 MDHEN and CDR2 SYDVKM.